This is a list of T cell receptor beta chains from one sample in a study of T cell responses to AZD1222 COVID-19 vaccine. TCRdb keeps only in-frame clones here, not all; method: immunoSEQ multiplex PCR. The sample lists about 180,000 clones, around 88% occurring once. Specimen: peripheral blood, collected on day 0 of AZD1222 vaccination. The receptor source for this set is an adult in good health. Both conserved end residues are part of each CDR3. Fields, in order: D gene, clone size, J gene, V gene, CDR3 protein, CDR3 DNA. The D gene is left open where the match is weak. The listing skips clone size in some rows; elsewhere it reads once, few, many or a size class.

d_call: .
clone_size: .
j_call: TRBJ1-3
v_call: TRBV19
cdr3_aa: CASFSGNTIYF
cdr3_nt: TGTGCCAGCTTTTCTGGAAACACCATATATTTT

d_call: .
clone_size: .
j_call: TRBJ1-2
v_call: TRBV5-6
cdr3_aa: CASSLDFRGYGYTF
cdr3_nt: TGTGCCAGCAGCTTGGATTTCCGGGGTTATGGCTACACCTTC

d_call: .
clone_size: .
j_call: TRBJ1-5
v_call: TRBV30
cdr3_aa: CAWSVGGGNQPQHF
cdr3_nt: TGTGCCTGGAGTGTTGGAGGGGGCAATCAGCCCCAGCATTTT

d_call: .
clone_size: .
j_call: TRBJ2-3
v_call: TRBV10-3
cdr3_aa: CAINSQGRYTDTQYF
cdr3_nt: TGTGCCATCAATAGCCAGGGGCGATACACAGATACGCAGTATTTT

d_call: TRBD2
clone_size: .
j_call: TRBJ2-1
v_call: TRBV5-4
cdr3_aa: CASSSSGIPGNEQFF
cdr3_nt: TGTGCCAGCAGCTCCAGCGGGATCCCGGGGAATGAGCAGTTCTTC

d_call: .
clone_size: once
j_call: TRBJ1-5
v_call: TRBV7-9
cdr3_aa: CASSLAGGNQPQHF
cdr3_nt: TGTGCCAGCAGCTTAGCAGGGGGCAATCAGCCCCAGCATTTT

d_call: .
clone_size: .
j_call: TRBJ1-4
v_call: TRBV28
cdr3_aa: CASSLWRATNEKLFF
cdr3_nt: TGTGCCAGCAGTTTATGGCGGGCAACTAATGAAAAACTGTTTTTT

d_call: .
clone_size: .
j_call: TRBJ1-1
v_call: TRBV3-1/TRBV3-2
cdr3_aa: CASSQASGITEAFF
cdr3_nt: TGTGCCAGCAGCCAAGCCAGTGGAATCACTGAAGCTTTCTTT

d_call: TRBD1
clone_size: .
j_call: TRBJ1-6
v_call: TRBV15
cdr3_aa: CATSRRTGDSYNSPLHF
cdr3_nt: TGTGCCACCAGCAGGAGGACAGGGGACTCCTATAATTCACCCCTCCACTTT

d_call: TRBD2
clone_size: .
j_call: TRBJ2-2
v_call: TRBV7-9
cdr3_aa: CASRPGGTGELFF
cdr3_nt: TGTGCCAGCCGGCCGGGGGGCACCGGGGAGCTGTTTTTT

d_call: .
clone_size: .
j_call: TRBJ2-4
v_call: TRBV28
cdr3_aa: CASSLPGDIQYF
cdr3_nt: TGTGCCAGCAGCCTCCCAGGGGACATTCAGTACTTC

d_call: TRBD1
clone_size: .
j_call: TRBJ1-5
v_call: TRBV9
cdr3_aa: CASSVEDRPYQPQHF
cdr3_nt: TGTGCCAGCAGCGTGGAGGACAGGCCCTATCAGCCCCAGCATTTT

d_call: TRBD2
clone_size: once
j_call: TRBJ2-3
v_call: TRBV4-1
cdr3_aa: CASSQDSGLLTDTQYF
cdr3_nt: TGCGCCAGCAGCCAAGACTCGGGACTACTCACAGATACGCAGTATTTT

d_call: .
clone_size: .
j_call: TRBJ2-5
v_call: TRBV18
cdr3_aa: CASSPNGPGGETQYF
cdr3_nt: TGTGCCAGCTCACCGAACGGGCCCGGCGGGGAGACCCAGTACTTC

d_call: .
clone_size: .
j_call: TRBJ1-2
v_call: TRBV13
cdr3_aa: CASSLSLGYRGYTF
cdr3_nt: TGTGCCAGCAGCCTCAGCCTCGGTTATCGCGGCTACACCTTC

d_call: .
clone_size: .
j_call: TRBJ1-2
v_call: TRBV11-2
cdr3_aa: CASSIQGPDYGYTF
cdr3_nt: TGTGCCAGCAGCATACAGGGTCCTGACTATGGCTACACCTTC

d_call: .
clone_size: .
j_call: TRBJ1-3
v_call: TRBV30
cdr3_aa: CAWTGQTTGNTIYF
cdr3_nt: TGTGCCTGGACCGGACAGACTACTGGAAACACCATATATTTT

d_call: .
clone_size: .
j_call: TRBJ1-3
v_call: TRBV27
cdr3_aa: CASSLGNTIYF
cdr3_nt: TGTGCCAGCAGTCTTGGAAACACCATATATTTT

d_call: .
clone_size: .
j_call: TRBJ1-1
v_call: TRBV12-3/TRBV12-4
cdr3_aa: CASSLEVGGSRF
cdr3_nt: TGTGCCAGCAGTTTAGAGGTCGGAGGGTCCAGATTT

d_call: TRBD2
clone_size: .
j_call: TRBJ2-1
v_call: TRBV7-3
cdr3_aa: CASSSLAGGLYNEQFF
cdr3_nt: TGTGCCAGCAGCTCCTTAGCGGGGGGGCTCTACAATGAGCAGTTCTTC

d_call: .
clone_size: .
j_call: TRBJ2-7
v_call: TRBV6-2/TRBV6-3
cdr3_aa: CASSFLIYEQYF
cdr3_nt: TGTGCCAGCAGTTTTCTCATCTACGAGCAGTACTTC

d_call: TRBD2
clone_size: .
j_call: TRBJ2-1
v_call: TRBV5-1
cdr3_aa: CASSHLGSGGGSYNEQFF
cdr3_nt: TGCGCCAGCAGCCACCTAGGCTCGGGGGGTGGCTCCTACAATGAGCAGTTCTTC

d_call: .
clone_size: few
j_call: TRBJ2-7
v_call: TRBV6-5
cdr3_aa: CASSYSGASYEQYF
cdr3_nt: TGTGCCAGCAGTTATTCAGGGGCCTCCTACGAGCAGTACTTC

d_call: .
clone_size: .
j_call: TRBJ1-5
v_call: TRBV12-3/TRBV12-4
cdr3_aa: CASSTDSNQPQHF
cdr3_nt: TGTGCCAGCAGCACAGATAGCAATCAGCCCCAGCATTTT

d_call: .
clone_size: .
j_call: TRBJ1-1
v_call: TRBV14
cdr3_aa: CASSQDRVGTEAFF
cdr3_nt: TGTGCCAGCAGCCAAGACAGGGTTGGTACTGAAGCTTTCTTT

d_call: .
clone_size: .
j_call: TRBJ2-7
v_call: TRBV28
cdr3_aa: CASNTGRAYEQYF
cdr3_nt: TGTGCCAGCAATACAGGACGCGCCTACGAGCAGTACTTC

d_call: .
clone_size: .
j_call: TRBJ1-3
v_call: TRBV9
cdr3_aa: CASSVKGQGQAGNTIYF
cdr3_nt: TGTGCCAGCAGCGTAAAAGGCCAGGGCCAAGCTGGAAACACCATATATTTT

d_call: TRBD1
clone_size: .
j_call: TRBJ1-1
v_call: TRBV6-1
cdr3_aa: CASSEQGADAFF
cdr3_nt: TGTGCCAGCAGTGAACAGGGGGCGGATGCTTTCTTT

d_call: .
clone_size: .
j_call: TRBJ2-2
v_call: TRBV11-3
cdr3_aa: CASRRSGAGTGELFF
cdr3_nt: TGTGCCAGCAGGCGATCGGGGGCGGGCACCGGGGAGCTGTTTTTT

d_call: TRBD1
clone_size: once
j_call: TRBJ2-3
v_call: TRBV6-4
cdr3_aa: CASSVRTGSDTQYF
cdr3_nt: TGTGCCAGCAGTGTAAGGACAGGGTCAGATACGCAGTATTTT

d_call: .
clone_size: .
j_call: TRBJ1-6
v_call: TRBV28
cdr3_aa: CASSSPGATSTLHF
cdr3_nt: TGTGCCAGCAGTTCACCGGGGGCGACTTCAACCCTCCACTTT

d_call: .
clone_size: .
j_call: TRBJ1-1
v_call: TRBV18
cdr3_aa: CASSTRDGTEAFF
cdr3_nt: TGTGCCAGCTCGACAAGGGACGGCACTGAAGCTTTCTTT

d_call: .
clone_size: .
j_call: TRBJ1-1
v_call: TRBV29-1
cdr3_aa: CSVNRQQSEAFF
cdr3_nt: TGCAGCGTTAATAGGCAGCAATCTGAAGCTTTCTTT

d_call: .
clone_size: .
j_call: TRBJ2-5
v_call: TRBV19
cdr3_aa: CASSISSQETQYF
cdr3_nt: TGTGCCAGTAGTATCAGTTCCCAAGAGACCCAGTACTTC

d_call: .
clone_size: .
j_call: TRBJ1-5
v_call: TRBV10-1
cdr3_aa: CASPPRANNQPQHF
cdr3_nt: TGCGCCAGCCCCCCCCGGGCGAACAATCAGCCCCAGCATTTT

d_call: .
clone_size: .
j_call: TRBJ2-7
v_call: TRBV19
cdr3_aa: CASSIVPGSPYEQYF
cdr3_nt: TGTGCCAGTAGTATAGTGCCGGGATCTCCCTACGAGCAGTACTTC

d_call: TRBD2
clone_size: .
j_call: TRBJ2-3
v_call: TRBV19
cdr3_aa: CASSATSGRQADTQYF
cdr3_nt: TGTGCCAGTAGCGCGACTAGCGGGAGGCAGGCAGATACGCAGTATTTT